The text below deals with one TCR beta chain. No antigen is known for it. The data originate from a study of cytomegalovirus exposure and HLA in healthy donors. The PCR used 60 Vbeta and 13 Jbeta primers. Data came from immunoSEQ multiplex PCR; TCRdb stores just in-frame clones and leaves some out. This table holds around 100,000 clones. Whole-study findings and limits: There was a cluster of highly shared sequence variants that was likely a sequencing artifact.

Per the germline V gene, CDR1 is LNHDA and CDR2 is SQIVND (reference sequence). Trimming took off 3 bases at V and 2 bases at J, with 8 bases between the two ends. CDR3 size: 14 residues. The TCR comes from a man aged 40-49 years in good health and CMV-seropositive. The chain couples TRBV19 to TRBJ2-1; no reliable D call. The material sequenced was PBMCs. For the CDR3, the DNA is TGTGCCAGTAGTATGGCACAAACCTACAATGAGCAGTTCTTC. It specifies CASSMAQTYNEQFF.